These 28 T cell receptor beta chains were all obtained from the same sample, sequenced in a study of response to subunit inactivated influenza vaccine. TCRdb redid the calling of the RT-PCR reads with MiXCR, one entry per CDR3 protein. The sample includes more than 450,000 distinct CDR3 sequences, around 11% of them seen just once. These data also formed part of another study, on T cells expressing NK-cell markers. That report adds: The authors made TCR beta cDNA libraries by 5'RACE template switching. This switching added a universal primer site and UMIs.

Source: PBMCs from blood, taken on the day of vaccination. All receptors derive from a man aged 45-65 years who received an inactivated influenza vaccine.

The chain uses TRBV5-6 and TRBJ2-5; 7 nucleotides align to TRBD2. The CDR3 sequence is 14 residues long. The junction had 8 bases not matched to a gene; V was cut back by 5 bases and J by 4 bases. CDR1 and CDR2 (germline): SGHDT, YYEEEE. In DNA, the CDR3 is TGTGCCAGCAGGAGCGGGACCTTGGTAGAGACCCAGTACTTC. Translated, it gives CASRSGTLVETQYF.

This clonotype was counted between two and nine times. The chain links TRBV29-1 to TRBJ2-7; the D gene is possibly TRBD2 (5 bases). The germline CDR1 and CDR2 sequences are SQVTM and ANQGSEA. This CDR3 is 14 amino acids long. Trimming took off 1 base at V and 4 bases at J, with 14 bases between the two ends. CDR3 amino acids: CSVEVPRGSYEQYF. DNA for the CDR3: TGCAGCGTTGAAGTTCCTCGGGGTTCGTACGAGCAGTACTTC.

This clonotype was counted many times. This sequence joins TRBV7-2 and TRBJ1-5, with a possible D match to TRBD1 (5 bases). The germline gives CDR1 SGHTA, CDR2 FQGNSA. Trimming removed 2 bases at V and 2 bases at J, with 10 bases between. This CDR3 comprises 15 residues. The CDR3 DNA reads TGTGCCAGCAGCTTACGGGGGAAGGGCAATCAGCCCCAGCATTTT. Amino acids: CASSLRGKGNQPQHF.

This clonotype appeared many times. The genes are TRBV2 and TRBJ2-7; 11 bases align to TRBD2. The germline gives CDR1 SNHLY, CDR2 FYNNEI. CDR3 size: 16 residues. Losses at the gene ends were 4 bases for V and 5 bases for J; bases not matched to a gene: 10. The CDR3: CASSAYGLAGSNEQYF. The CDR3 DNA sequence: TGTGCCAGCAGTGCCTATGGACTAGCGGGTTCAAACGAGCAGTACTTC.

This clonotype appeared many times. This sequence joins TRBV6-2 or TRBV6-3 and TRBJ1-5; weak D call: TRBD1 (5 bases). V lost 5 bases, J lost 11 bases, and 13 bases lay in between. The V gene's germline CDR1 is MNHEY and CDR2 SVGEGT. The CDR3 extends over 12 amino acids. CDR3 DNA: TGTGCCAGCAGTGAGGGGCAGGGCTCCCAGCATTTT. Protein: CASSEGQGSQHF.

The table lists this clonotype with many counts. The chain employs TRBV28 and TRBJ2-5; the match to TRBD2 covers 9 bases. Germline V lookup: CDR1 MDHEN, CDR2 SYDVKM. V lost 3 bases to trimming and J lost 5 bases; unmatched junction nucleotides: 4. CDR3 length: 14 residues. CDR3 nucleotide sequence: TGTGCCAGCAGTTTTGCGGGGGGGCAGGAGACCCAGTACTTC. Its translation is CASSFAGGQETQYF.

V and J are TRBV7-9 and TRBJ2-2, with 11 bases lining up with TRBD1. The CDR3 runs 16 residues. Per the germline V gene, CDR1 is SEHNR and CDR2 is FQNEAQ (reference sequence). V trimming: 5 bases; J trimming: 4 bases; junction bases outside the gene matches: 6. The CDR3 bases are TGTGCCAGCAGCCTCGGGACAGGGGGTTTCACCGGGGAGCTGTTTTTT. Translated, it gives CASSLGTGGFTGELFF.

The rearrangement uses TRBV18 and TRBJ2-7, with a tentative D call TRBD1 (5 bases). This CDR3 is built from 14 residues. Trimming cost V 3 bases and J 3 bases, with 12 bases left between them. Germline CDR1 is KGHSH and CDR2 is LQKENI. The CDR3 loop reads CASSPQQEFYEQYF. CDR3 bases: TGTGCCAGCTCACCTCAACAGGAGTTCTACGAGCAGTACTTC. The variable domain in full, completed from reference TRBV18 and TRBJ2-7, reads NAGVMQNPRHLVRRRGQEARLRCSPMKGHSHVYWYRQLPEEGLKFMVYLQKENIIDESGMPKERFSAEFPKEGPSILRIQQVVRGDSAAYFCASSPQQEFYEQYFGPGTRLTVT.

This clonotype has more than one count but fewer than ten. The chain links TRBV10-3 to TRBJ2-7; D is ambiguous. Germline-derived CDR1 and CDR2 are ENHRY and SYGVKD. The CDR3 covers 11 residues. Trimming stripped 10 bases from V and 0 bases from J, with 7 bases between. Written as DNA, the CDR3 is TGTGCCACATCAGACTCCTACGAGCAGTACTTC. Its translation is CATSDSYEQYF.

At least ten counts were recorded for this clonotype. V is TRBV6-2 or TRBV6-3 and J is TRBJ2-7; 8 bases match TRBD1. CDR1 and CDR2 from the germline V gene are MNHEY and SVGEGT. The V segment lost 11 bases and the J segment 4 bases; nucleotides outside the gene matches: 7. CDR3 length equals 12 residues. This CDR3 reads CAGGQGSYEQYF. In DNA, the CDR3 is TGTGCCGGCGGACAGGGTTCTTACGAGCAGTACTTC.

In this sample, this clonotype turned up a few times. The chain couples TRBV20-1 to TRBJ1-5; D is unclear. V dropped 1 base and J dropped 9 bases, with 13 bases sitting between them. The CDR3 extends over 13 amino acids. Germline assignment: CDR1 DFQATT and CDR2 SNEGSKA (reference sequence). The CDR3 loop is CSARAPWEPPQHF. CDR3 bases: TGCAGTGCTAGAGCCCCTTGGGAGCCGCCCCAGCATTTT.

This clonotype showed up just a few times. This chain links TRBV7-9 with TRBJ2-5; weak D call: TRBD2 (5 bases). In germline, CDR1 is SEHNR, CDR2 FQNEAQ (reference sequence). Trimming removed 5 bases at V and 1 base at J, with 14 bases between. The CDR3 is 15 residues long. CDR3 nucleotide sequence: TGTGCCAGCAGCCTCGCCGGTAGCGTCCAAGAGACCCAGTACTTC. Protein product: CASSLAGSVQETQYF.

This clonotype was seen more than once but under ten times. The gene calls are TRBV7-9 and TRBJ1-4; D gene ambiguous. The V end lost 4 bases, the J end lost 0 bases, and 9 bases lay between the germline ends. Germline CDR1 is SEHNR and CDR2 is FQNEAQ (reference sequence). CDR3 length: 15 residues. CDR3 nucleotides: TGTGCCAGCAGCTCTGCACGGGCAACTAATGAAAAACTGTTTTTT. Translation: CASSSARATNEKLFF.

This clonotype was picked up a small number of times. The CDR3 sequence is CASSSGKLAGKVDNEQFF. CDR3 nucleotide sequence: TGTGCCAGCAGCTCCGGGAAGTTAGCGGGAAAGGTTGACAATGAGCAGTTCTTC. This rearrangement joins TRBV7-8 to TRBJ2-1; 8 positions match TRBD2. Germline assignment: CDR1 SGHVS and CDR2 FQNEAQ. Trimming removed 4 bases from V and 5 bases from J; junction bases left unmatched: 16. The CDR3 sequence is 18 residues long.

The chain links TRBV5-6 to TRBJ2-1; D is ambiguous. Germline V lookup: CDR1 SGHDT, CDR2 YYEEEE. The CDR3 is 12 residues long. The V and J ends lost 0 bases and 8 bases respectively, with 6 bases between them. Here the CDR3 reads CASSLGLYEQFF. The CDR3 nucleotides read TGTGCCAGCAGCTTGGGGCTCTATGAGCAGTTCTTC. The full variable domain, rest sourced from reference TRBV5-6 and TRBJ2-1, is DAGVTQSPTHLIKTRGQQVTLRCSPKSGHDTVSWYQQALGQGPQFIFQYYEEEERQRGNFPDRFSGHQFPNYSSELNVNALLLGDSALYLCASSLGLYEQFFGPGTRLTVL.

This clonotype was detected ten times or more. The chain is built from TRBV20-1 and TRBJ2-4; D is tentatively TRBD1 or TRBD2 (5 bases each). The V and J ends lost 6 bases and 7 bases respectively, with 16 bases between them. Germline loops: CDR1 DFQATT, CDR2 SNEGSKA (reference sequence). CDR3 size: 13 residues. CDR3 residues: CSAVGVNWNIQYF. The CDR3 DNA follows: TGCAGTGCCGTGGGGGTAAACTGGAACATTCAGTACTTC.

This sequence joins TRBV2 and TRBJ1-1, with D hard to call. The CDR3 runs to 13 residues. CDR1 is SNHLY and CDR2 is FYNNEI in the germline V gene. With 1 base removed from V and 1 base from J, the gap between germline ends came to 4 bases. The CDR3 DNA sequence: TGTGCCAGCAGTGAAGATGCGAACACTGAAGCTTTCTTT. Encoded protein: CASSEDANTEAFF.

In this sample, this clonotype turned up a few times. The V gene is TRBV5-1, the J gene TRBJ2-1; TRBD2 matches at 8 bases. Germline-derived CDR1 and CDR2 are SGHRS and YFSETQ. V shed 0 bases and J 12 bases; nucleotides not matched to a gene: 8. This CDR3 comprises 14 residues. CDR3 residues: CASSLDGAGVAQFF. CDR3 nucleotides: TGCGCCAGCAGCTTGGATGGAGCGGGAGTAGCGCAGTTCTTC.

The rearrangement joins TRBV2 to TRBJ1-5, with D tentatively TRBD1 (5 bases). The CDR3 covers 14 residues. V was shortened by 2 bases and J by 4 bases, with 9 bases between the two germline ends. The germline V gene has CDR1 SNHLY and CDR2 FYNNEI. As DNA, the CDR3 is TGTGCCAGCAGTGAACAGGGTCTTAATCAGCCCCAGCATTTT. Encoded protein: CASSEQGLNQPQHF.

This clonotype was picked up a small number of times. The chain couples TRBV28 to TRBJ2-2; 7 bases line up with TRBD1. Germline-derived CDR1 and CDR2 are MDHEN and SYDVKM. The ends lost 7 bases at V and 0 bases at J; junction bases unmatched: 11. The CDR3 spans 17 residues. CDR3 in amino acids: CASNGDRQDSNTGELFF. CDR3 nucleotides: TGTGCCAGCAACGGGGACAGACAAGATTCGAACACCGGGGAGCTGTTTTTT.

This clonotype was observed a handful of times. The DNA for the CDR3 is TGTGCCATCAGAGGACAGAGCTCCTACAATGAGCAGTTCTTC. Its protein product is CAIRGQSSYNEQFF. The chain carries TRBV10-3 and TRBJ2-1; TRBD1 is a possible D gene (6 bases). Germline loops: CDR1 ENHRY, CDR2 SYGVKD. The V gene lost 6 bases and the J gene lost 0 bases, with 9 bases spanning the gap. The CDR3 is 14 residues long.

This clonotype was counted a few times. The chain employs TRBV20-1 and TRBJ1-2; the match to TRBD1 covers 7 bases. V was pared by 3 bases and J by 8 bases, with 15 bases of the junction left unmatched. The CDR3 extends over 15 amino acids. The germline V gene has CDR1 DFQATT and CDR2 SNEGSKA (reference sequence). CDR3 sequence reads: CSASDQVGRGYGYTF. The CDR3 DNA follows: TGCAGTGCTAGTGATCAGGTGGGCAGGGGGTACGGCTACACCTTC.

V and J are TRBV7-2 and TRBJ2-7, with D perhaps given as TRBD1 or TRBD2 (5 bases each). Looked up from germline, CDR1 is SGHTA and CDR2 is FQGNSA. The V gene lost 1 base and the J gene lost 5 bases, with 15 bases spanning the gap. The CDR3 is 15 residues long. Written as DNA, the CDR3 is TGTGCCAGCAGCTTAGGCAGGGCTTGGGGGAACGAGCAGTACTTC. Amino acids: CASSLGRAWGNEQYF.

This clonotype was observed a handful of times. The chain links TRBV7-9 to TRBJ1-2; D not resolved. V shed 1 base and J shed 6 bases, with 9 bases lying between them. This CDR3 is built from 13 residues. CDR1 is SEHNR and CDR2 is FQNEAQ in the germline V gene (reference sequence). Written as DNA, the CDR3 is TGTGCCAGCAGCTTAGACGTGAGCGATGGCTACACCTTC. It specifies CASSLDVSDGYTF.

The chain links TRBV7-2 to TRBJ2-5; no clear D gene. The CDR3 covers 14 residues. V was cut by 1 base and J by 6 bases, with 12 bases left in between. Germline values: CDR1 SGHTA, CDR2 FQGNSA. The CDR3 here is CASSLEASSQTQYF. The CDR3 bases are TGTGCCAGCAGCTTAGAGGCTAGTTCGCAGACCCAGTACTTC.

The table lists this clonotype with many counts. The V and J genes are TRBV6-2 or TRBV6-3 and TRBJ2-5; D might be TRBD1 (6 bases). Germline assignment: CDR1 MNHEY and CDR2 SVGEGT. The CDR3 extends over 14 amino acids. Trimming took 0 bases from V and 6 from J, leaving 11 bases between them. The chain's CDR3 is CASSYSGGVQTQYF. The CDR3 bases are TGTGCCAGCAGTTACTCAGGGGGAGTTCAGACCCAGTACTTC.

The V call is TRBV24-1, the J call TRBJ2-7; no definite D call. Trimming took 1 base from V and 2 from J, leaving 14 bases between them. Germline V gene data show CDR1 as KGHDR and CDR2 as SFDVKD. CDR3 length: 16 amino acids. In DNA, the CDR3 is TGTGCCACCAGTGATTTAGCAGCGTTTGTACCCTACGAGCAGTACTTC. Its protein is CATSDLAAFVPYEQYF.

This clonotype was found a few times. J is TRBJ2-4 and V is TRBV28, with a tentative D call TRBD1 (5 bases). CDR3 length: 13 amino acids. V lost 6 bases and J 6 bases, leaving 12 bases between the germline ends. In germline, CDR1 is MDHEN, CDR2 SYDVKM. This CDR3 is CASSPADRNIQYF. In DNA, the CDR3 is TGTGCCAGCAGCCCAGCAGACAGAAACATTCAGTACTTC.